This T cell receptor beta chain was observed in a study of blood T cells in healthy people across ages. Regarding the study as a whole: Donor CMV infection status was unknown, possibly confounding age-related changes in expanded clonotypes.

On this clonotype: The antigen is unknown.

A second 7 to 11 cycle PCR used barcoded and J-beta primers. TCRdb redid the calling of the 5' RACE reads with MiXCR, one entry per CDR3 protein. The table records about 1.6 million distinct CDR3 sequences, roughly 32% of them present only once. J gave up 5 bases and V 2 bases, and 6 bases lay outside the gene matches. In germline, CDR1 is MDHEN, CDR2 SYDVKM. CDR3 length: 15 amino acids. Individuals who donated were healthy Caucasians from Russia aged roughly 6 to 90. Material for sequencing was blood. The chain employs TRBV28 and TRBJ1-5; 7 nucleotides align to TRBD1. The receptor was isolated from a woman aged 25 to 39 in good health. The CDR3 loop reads CASSLGGTAYQPQHF. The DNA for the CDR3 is TGTGCCAGCAGTTTAGGTGGGACAGCCTATCAGCCCCAGCATTTT. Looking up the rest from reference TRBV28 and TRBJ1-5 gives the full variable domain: DVKVTQSSRYLVKRTGEKVFLECVQDMDHENMFWYRQDPGLGLRLIYFSYDVKMKEKGDIPEGYSVSREKKERFSLILESASTNQTSMYLCASSLGGTAYQPQHFGDGTRLSIL.